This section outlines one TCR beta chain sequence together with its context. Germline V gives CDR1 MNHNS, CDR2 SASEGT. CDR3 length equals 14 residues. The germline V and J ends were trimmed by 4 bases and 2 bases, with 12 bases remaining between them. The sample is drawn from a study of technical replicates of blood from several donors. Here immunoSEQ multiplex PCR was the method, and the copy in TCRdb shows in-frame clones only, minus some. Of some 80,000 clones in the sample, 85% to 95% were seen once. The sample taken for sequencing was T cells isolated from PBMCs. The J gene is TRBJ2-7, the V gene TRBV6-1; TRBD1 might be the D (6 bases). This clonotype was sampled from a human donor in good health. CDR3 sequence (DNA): TGTGCCAGCAGTGGTAACAGGGTTACCTACGAGCAGTACTTC. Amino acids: CASSGNRVTYEQYF.